The T cell receptor (beta chain) described here comes from a study of spatial heterogeneity in lung cancer (dated by TCRdb to the late 2010s). A note on the overall study: Beta-chain transcripts were consistently detected in greater numbers than alpha-chain transcripts, which likely reflects a higher abundance of beta-chain transcripts. TCR transcript counts in tumor regions correlated strongly with a T cell transcriptional module score from matched bulk RNA-seq. In the raw uncorrected reads, each unique combination of TCR and UMI appeared more than ten times on average. The study quantitatively compared TCR alpha and beta repertoires across multiple tumor regions, matched nontumor lung and blood in non-small cell lung cancer. The study linked features of the TCR repertoire to counts of nonsynonymous mutations, which were determined by whole-exome sequencing of tumor tissue. Both alpha and beta chains were TCR-sequenced in fewer than 250 tumor regions, approximately 67 matched nontumor lung samples and over 55 PBMC samples obtained at surgery. The full study reports these points: Confirming at a functional level the hypothesis that regional TCRs recognize regional mutations was considered to require additional single-cell paired TCR alpha and beta sequencing. TCR-seq coverage of tumor T cells was estimated to be only roughly 7% for alpha chains and more than 11% for beta chains. A correlation was observed between the number of expanded intratumoral alpha and beta TCRs and the tumor nonsynonymous mutation count. The count of ubiquitous expanded TCRs correlated with the count of ubiquitous nonsynonymous mutations, and the count of regional expanded TCRs correlated with the count of regional nonsynonymous mutations.

Taken with the paper, the label for time point translates to: sample taken at primary tumor resection. Donors were some 67 patients with early-stage, untreated non-small cell lung cancer from the lung TRACERx cohort. For TCR sequencing, whole RNA was extracted from tumor and nontumor lung tissue, or from cryopreserved PBMC samples, and no cell sorting was done. Only patients for whom sufficient RNA was available from at least two tumor regions were selected for TCR sequencing. A lung pathologist reviewed the tumor and adjacent nontumor lung specimens before the specimens were selected. The CDR3 starts with the cysteine, ends with the phenylalanine, and has 15 residues. Only CDR3 DNA is held: 45 bases, read in frame from base 1. A distance of 20 bases separates the germline ends of V and J, which lose 9 bases and 3 bases respectively. Looking up the germline V gene (reference sequence) yields CDR1 LNHDA and CDR2 SQIVND.

Library preparation employed 5' RACE. Instrument on record: NextSeq 500. To allow correction of PCR and sequencing errors, the TCR library protocol tagged every TCR cDNA molecule with a unique molecular identifier. The authors processed their data as follows. TCR identification, UMI-based error correction and CDR3 extraction were all carried out with Decombinator tools. Expanded TCRs were defined as those above a frequency of 2 per 1,000, corresponding to the top 1% of the tumor frequency distribution. Expanded tumor TCRs statistically deemed absent (corrected P<0.05) from at least one tumor region were classed as regional, and all other expanded tumor TCRs were classed as ubiquitous. Renyi diversity was computed with the R vegan package after each repertoire had been subsampled 100 times to 5,000 TCRs. CDR3 similarity networks were built from amino acid triplet string-kernel similarity, with CDR3s being connected when pairwise similarity was above 0.82. TCRdb redid the processing of the public reads, applying fastp at Q25 and MiXCR, and retained in-frame beta chains. Here each entry gathers all rows of one CDR3 protein and keeps the most common genes and DNA. TCRdb, rather than the study authors, made the V and J calls. For this sample the table gives 9,500 to 10,000 distinct CDR3 sequences, of which about 6% were detected only once. The top ten clones comprise around 10% of the sample.

This clonotype was seen at least ten times. Its binding antigen is unknown. It has no much larger one-base neighbor in the sample; base qualities were not kept. The sample in question was lung tumor tissue, obtained at surgery. The sequence was obtained from a male donor with early-stage non-small cell lung cancer. This receptor chain uses TRBV19 and TRBJ1-2; D gene: possibly TRBD1, on 6 matching bases. CDR3 protein: CASQHPRGSDYGYTF. The nucleotides are TGTGCCAGCCAACACCCCAGGGGAAGTGACTATGGCTACACCTTC.